This T cell receptor (beta chain) was identified in a study of T cells after yellow fever vaccination. TCRdb reanalysed the 5' RACE reads using MiXCR and keeps one entry per CDR3 protein. The sample lists almost 600,000 distinct CDR3 sequences, about 13% seen once, with about 14% in the top ten. Germline-derived CDR1 and CDR2 are MDHEN and SYDVKM. The junction had 7 bases not matched to a gene; V was cut back by 5 bases and J by 6 bases. This CDR3 has 15 residues. Specimen: PBMCs, collected on the day of the yellow fever booster vaccination. J is TRBJ1-5 and V is TRBV28; 10 bases are a match to TRBD1. This receptor was identified in a man between 25 and 39 years old who received the YFV17D yellow fever vaccine. The chain's CDR3 is CASSAGTGVLQPQHF. DNA for the CDR3: TGTGCCAGCAGTGCCGGGACAGGGGTGCTTCAGCCCCAGCATTTT.